These 5 T cell receptor beta chains were sequenced from one sample in a study of a mutant IDH1 vaccine in newly diagnosed glioma. Time point of the sample: baseline, week 1 (first vaccination visit). Described treatment: pre-vaccination baseline after standard-of-care therapy. Sequencing was performed with immunoSEQ multiplex PCR; in TCRdb, only in-frame clones are kept and a portion is missing. This sample has 85,000 to 100,000 clones, with about four fifths found just once. Sequencing was performed on PBMCs, taken from a glioma patient treated with radiotherapy, temozolomide or both. The receptors originated from a man between 40 and 49 years old with glioma.

The chain uses TRBV9 and TRBJ2-5; D is uncertain. Trimming took 3 bases from V and 2 from J, leaving 8 bases between them. Germline values: CDR1 SGDLS, CDR2 YYNGEE. This CDR3 spans 13 amino acids. The CDR3 is CASSALGQETQYF. In nucleotides, the CDR3 is TGTGCCAGCAGCGCTCTGGGGCAAGAGACCCAGTACTTC. The variable domain in full, completed from reference TRBV9 and TRBJ2-5, reads DSGVTQTPKHLITATGQRVTLRCSPRSGDLSVYWYQQSLDQGLQFLIQYYNGEERAKGNILERFSAQQFPDLHSELNLSSLELGDSALYFCASSALGQETQYFGPGTRLLVL.

V is TRBV21-1 and J is TRBJ2-2; the DNA was not compared with TRBD2, the D call given in the table. TRBV21-1 is a documented pseudogene. The CDR3 runs to 17 residues. The CDR3 nucleotides are TGTGCCAGCAGCGAAGGCGGCGGGGGGGCTTGCACCGGGGAGCTGTTTTTT. Protein sequence: CASSEGGGGACTGELFF.

The rearrangement uses TRBV5-4 and TRBJ1-4; the D gene is possibly TRBD1 (5 bases). The CDR3 spans 15 residues. V was trimmed by 3 bases and J by 8 bases, leaving 17 bases between them. Germline CDR1 is SGHNT and CDR2 is YYREEE (reference sequence). Here the CDR3 reads CASSSGGELGEKLFF. As DNA, the CDR3 is TGTGCCAGCAGCTCCGGGGGAGAACTGGGGGAAAAACTGTTTTTT.

The chain couples TRBV15 to TRBJ2-1, with 15 bases fitting TRBD2. Germline V gene sequence: CDR1 LNHNV, CDR2 YYDKDF (reference sequence). With V trimmed by 6 bases and J by 9 bases, 18 bases remained unmatched. The CDR3 runs to 19 residues. DNA for the CDR3: TGTGCCACCAGAAGAACGGCTATCTGGACTAGCGGGAGGGTGGGTGAGCAGTTCTTC. Encoded protein: CATRRTAIWTSGRVGEQFF.

This clone was counted a few times. The V call is TRBV7-2, the J call TRBJ1-1; D is perhaps TRBD1 (5 bases). There are 15 residues in the CDR3. Germline V gene lookup returns CDR1 SGHTA and CDR2 FQGNSA. Trimming shortened V by 5 bases and J by 3 bases, and 16 bases separated the two germline ends. CDR3 loop: CASSPRQTGHTEAFF. The CDR3 bases are TGTGCCAGCAGCCCCAGACAGACGGGGCACACTGAAGCTTTCTTT.